A selection of T cell receptor beta chains follows, all from one sample in a study of shared clonotypes between healthy human individuals. The repertoire was sequenced with immunoSEQ multiplex PCR; TCRdb's copy has only in-frame clones and lacks some. The data hold 800,000 to 950,000 clones, with roughly 96% observed a single time. The sample consisted of naive CD8+ T cells sorted from blood. These receptors came from a man aged 25-40 years in good health. Both conserved end residues are part of each CDR3. A D gene is named only where the DNA matches it firmly. Clone size is not always given. Where it is, it says once, few, many or a class for expanded clones.

TRBV22-1,.,TRBJ2-6,.,TGTCCTGGGAGGTTAATAAGCGAACAAAGTCGGGCCAACGTCCTGACTTTC,CPGRLISEQSRANVLTF
TRBV14,.,TRBJ2-5,.,TGTGCCAGCAGCCAAGTGGTTTTCCCAGAGACCCAGTACTTC,CASSQVVFPETQYF
TRBV28,TRBD2,TRBJ2-7,.,TGTGCCAGCAGTCACCGGGGACTAGTCCACGAGCAGTACTTC,CASSHRGLVHEQYF
TRBV27,.,TRBJ2-7,.,TGTGCCAGCAGTCGTAGAGACAGTTCCTACGAGCAGTACTTC,CASSRRDSSYEQYF
TRBV4-1,TRBD2,TRBJ2-7,.,TGCGCCAGCAGCCAAAGAGGCCCCAGCGGGAGGCACTCGGGGGGCTACGAGCAGTACTTC,CASSQRGPSGRHSGGYEQYF
TRBV28,TRBD1,TRBJ1-5,.,TGTGCCAGCAGTTCTCTGACAGGGGGCCTCAATCAGCCCCAGCATTTT,CASSSLTGGLNQPQHF
TRBV10-1,TRBD1,TRBJ2-1,.,TGCGCCAGCCGGGGGACAGGGGAGGATGAGCAGTTCTTC,CASRGTGEDEQFF
TRBV27,.,TRBJ1-1,.,TGTGCCAGCAGTTTAATCCCGTCCGAGGGTTGGAACACTGAAGCTTTCTTT,CASSLIPSEGWNTEAFF
TRBV7-9,.,TRBJ2-5,.,TGTGCCAGCAGCCGTCAAGAGACCCAGTACTTC,CASSRQETQYF
TRBV27,.,TRBJ2-7,.,TGTGCCAGCAGTAGCGACGGGAACAGCTACGAGCAGTACTTC,CASSSDGNSYEQYF
TRBV13,TRBD2,TRBJ2-3,.,TGTGCCAGCAGCCCGGGACTAGCGGGAGGGCCTCCCAGCACAGATACGCAGTATTTT,CASSPGLAGGPPSTDTQYF
TRBV27,.,TRBJ2-1,.,TGTGCCAGCAGGCTAGGTGGGAATCACAATGAGCAGTTCTTC,CASRLGGNHNEQFF
TRBV27,TRBD2,TRBJ2-1,.,TGTGCCAGCAGTTTAGGGCGCGCGGGAGTGGCGCAGTTCTTC,CASSLGRAGVAQFF
TRBV5-1,.,TRBJ1-4,once,TGCGCCAGCAGCTTGGACAGGGTGAATGAAAAACTGTTTTTT,CASSLDRVNEKLFF
TRBV11-2,TRBD1,TRBJ1-1,.,TGTGCCAGCAGCTCCCGGACAGGGGGTTCTATTACTGAAGCTTTCTTT,CASSSRTGGSITEAFF
TRBV7-6,TRBD1,TRBJ2-2,.,TGTGCCAGCAGCTTAGCCTCGACAGGGTTTACAACCGGGGAGCTGTTTTTT,CASSLASTGFTTGELFF
TRBV29-1,.,TRBJ2-7,.,TGCAGCGTTGAAGATGAGGGGTACTCGGAGGGCTACGAGCAGTACTTC,CSVEDEGYSEGYEQYF
TRBV13,.,TRBJ2-1,.,TGTGCCAGCAGCTTATTGTCGGGCGGAAGCTACAATGAGCAGTTCTTC,CASSLLSGGSYNEQFF
TRBV27,.,TRBJ2-2,.,TGTGCCAGCAGTAGGGACACCGGGGAGCTGTTTTTT,CASSRDTGELFF
TRBV29-1,.,TRBJ2-7,.,TGCAGCGTTGGGGACGGCTTCTCCTACGAGCAGTACTTC,CSVGDGFSYEQYF
TRBV4-2,TRBD1,TRBJ2-1,.,TGTGCCAGCAGCCACGGATGGCAGGGGGCTCGGATGGCGGACCCTTACAATGAGCAGTTCTTC,CASSHGWQGARMADPYNEQFF
TRBV27,TRBD1,TRBJ2-3,once,TGTGCCAGCAGTTTAAAAGGGGGCTACACAGATACGCAGTATTTT,CASSLKGGYTDTQYF
TRBV6-1,.,TRBJ1-2,.,TGTGCCAGCAGTGAACTGGGTAACACCTTC,CASSELGNTF
TRBV5-6,.,TRBJ2-7,.,TGTGCCAGCAGCTTGAGACCGGACCGACCAGCCTACGAGCAGTACTTC,CASSLRPDRPAYEQYF
TRBV6-6,.,TRBJ1-5,.,TGTGCCAGCAGCCCCGGGGGCAATCAGCCCCAGCATTTT,CASSPGGNQPQHF
TRBV7-6,.,TRBJ2-7,.,TGTGCCAGCAGCCATGCCAGCTCCTACGAGCAGTACTTC,CASSHASSYEQYF
TRBV29-1,TRBD1,TRBJ1-1,.,TGCAGCGTTTATCCGGACAGGGAAGCTTTCTTT,CSVYPDREAFF
TRBV27,.,TRBJ2-7,.,TGTGCCAGCAGCCGGACGAGTACATACGAGCAGTACTTC,CASSRTSTYEQYF
TRBV6-5,TRBD2,TRBJ2-7,.,TGTGCCACGGGACTAGCGGGAGGCTCCTACGAGCAGTACTTC,CATGLAGGSYEQYF
TRBV13,.,TRBJ2-5,.,TGTGCCAGCAGCTTAAAGGGGGAGGGCCAAGAGACCCAGTACTTC,CASSLKGEGQETQYF
TRBV4-3,.,TRBJ2-1,.,TGCGCCAGCAGCCAAGGGACAACCTACAATGAGCAGTTCTTC,CASSQGTTYNEQFF
TRBV5-8,.,TRBJ1-5,once,TGTGCCAGCAGTAGTCGGTCCAATCAGCCCCAGCATTTT,CASSSRSNQPQHF
TRBV7-9,.,TRBJ2-3,few,TGTGCCAGCAGCTTAGTGGGGGGCACAGATACGCAGTATTTT,CASSLVGGTDTQYF
TRBV5-6,TRBD1,TRBJ2-5,.,TGTGCCAGCAGCCGCCCGGGACAGGGGGAAGAGACCCAGTACTTC,CASSRPGQGEETQYF
TRBV29-1,TRBD2,TRBJ2-7,.,TGCAGCGTTGAAGGACTAGCGGACCACTACGAGCAGTACTTC,CSVEGLADHYEQYF
TRBV11-3,TRBD2,TRBJ2-1,.,TGTGCCAGCAGCTTAGGCTACCCGGGACTAGCGACGTCCTACAATGAGCAGTTCTTC,CASSLGYPGLATSYNEQFF
TRBV14,TRBD1,TRBJ1-2,.,TGTGCCAGCAGCCAACTACAGGGGTTCTACACCTTC,CASSQLQGFYTF
TRBV7-2,.,TRBJ2-5,.,TGTGCCAGCAGCTTAGCAGGGGGAACCCAGTACTTC,CASSLAGGTQYF
TRBV19,.,TRBJ2-2,.,TGTGCCAGTAGTATAAGCCCGGCCCGGGAGCTGTTTTTT,CASSISPARELFF
TRBV7-2,.,TRBJ2-5,.,TGTGCCAGCAGCCTCCTGGATGAGACCCAGTACTTC,CASSLLDETQYF
TRBV9,.,TRBJ2-7,.,TGTGCCAGCAGCAATGGGTACGAGCAGTACTTC,CASSNGYEQYF
TRBV27,.,TRBJ1-1,.,TGTGCCAGCCAAGTCCAACAGGGCTGGGCTGAAGCTTTCTTT,CASQVQQGWAEAFF
TRBV10-3,.,TRBJ2-6,once,TGTGCCATCAGTGAGACTCAAACAGGGTTGGGGGCCAACGTCCTGACTTTC,CAISETQTGLGANVLTF
TRBV18,TRBD2,TRBJ2-7,.,TGTGCCAGCTCACCCACTAGCGGGAGGGCCGGCGAGCAGTACTTC,CASSPTSGRAGEQYF
TRBV7-9,.,TRBJ1-1,.,TGTGCCGGCCTGGGACGGGGCAGCGGGGACACTGAAGCTTTCTTT,CAGLGRGSGDTEAFF
TRBV19,.,TRBJ2-1,.,TGTGCCAGTAGTGGGAGGGACAGTTACAATGAGCAGTTCTTC,CASSGRDSYNEQFF
TRBV5-1,TRBD2,TRBJ2-7,.,TGCGCCAGCAGCTTGGTGGCTAGCGGGAGTTATGAGCAGTACTTC,CASSLVASGSYEQYF
TRBV4-3,TRBD1,TRBJ2-7,.,TGCGCCAGCAGCCAAGAAACAGGGGGTTTCTACGAGCAGTACTTC,CASSQETGGFYEQYF
TRBV27,.,TRBJ1-5,.,TGTGCCAGCAGTTTAAATGGCGGGGCCGGGGTGCCCCAGCATTTT,CASSLNGGAGVPQHF
TRBV15,TRBD2,TRBJ2-2,.,TGTGCCACCAGCTCTCAGGCACTAGCGCCGACCGGGGAGCTGTTTTTT,CATSSQALAPTGELFF
TRBV18,TRBD1,TRBJ2-7,.,TGTGCCAGCTCAGCGAGACAGGGCTACGAGCAGTACTTC,CASSARQGYEQYF
TRBV29-1,.,TRBJ2-3,.,TGCAGCGTTGGGAAGGACACTCACCGTACGCAGTATTTT,CSVGKDTHRTQYF
TRBV27,TRBD2,TRBJ2-7,.,TGTGCCAGCAGTTTATCCCAAGGACTAGCGGGCTACGAGCAGTACTTC,CASSLSQGLAGYEQYF
TRBV7-9,TRBD2,TRBJ2-1,.,TGTGCCAGCAGCTCCGGACTAGCGGGAACCAATGAGCAGTTCTTC,CASSSGLAGTNEQFF
TRBV28,TRBD1,TRBJ1-2,.,TGTGCCAGCAGTCCAAGCCGGGACAGTTCTAACTATGGCTACACCTTC,CASSPSRDSSNYGYTF
TRBV5-5,.,TRBJ2-7,.,TGTGCCAGCCGAATAACAGGTACCTACGAGCAGTACTTC,CASRITGTYEQYF
TRBV14,TRBD2,TRBJ2-7,.,TGTGCCAGCAGCCAAGTGATTGGGACTAGCGGCTCCCCCTCCTACGAGCAGTACTTC,CASSQVIGTSGSPSYEQYF
TRBV19,.,TRBJ2-1,.,TGTGCCAGTAGTAGTTACGGCTACAATGAGCAGTTCTTC,CASSSYGYNEQFF